Listed here are 13 T cell receptor beta chains from one sample, sequenced in a study of blood T cell repertoires in COVID-19. TCRdb's copy holds only in-frame clones and misses some; the assay was immunoSEQ multiplex PCR. The sample carries roughly 66,000 clones, around 82% recorded once. Sequenced: peripheral blood. These receptors all come from a man aged 60 to 69 with acute or convalescent COVID-19.

The V and J genes are TRBV27 and TRBJ2-7, with D possibly TRBD1 on 5 matching bases. Trimming removed 4 bases at V and 6 bases at J, with 16 bases between. This CDR3 is 14 amino acids long. The V gene's germline CDR1 is MNHEY and CDR2 SMNVEV (reference sequence). The CDR3 nucleotides are TGTGCCAGCAGTTCCGACACAGATGGGGCCGAGCAGTACTTC. Its translation: CASSSDTDGAEQYF.

The genes are TRBV4-1 and TRBJ2-5; a weak D match, TRBD2 (6 bases). The germline V gene has CDR1 MGHRA and CDR2 YSYEKL. Deletions cut 0 bases from V and 4 bases from J, with 12 bases between. CDR3 length equals 15 residues. CDR3 in DNA: TGCGCCAGCAGCCAAGAGTCGGTAGCGGTAGAGACCCAGTACTTC. It is translated as CASSQESVAVETQYF.

The chain links TRBV10-1 to TRBJ1-4, with unresolved D. CDR1 and CDR2 from the germline V gene are WNHNN and SYGVQD (reference sequence). Trimming cost V 0 bases and J 3 bases, with 8 bases left between them. The CDR3 consists of 15 residues. The DNA for the CDR3 is TGCGCCAGCAGTGAGTCCACTCGTTCTAATGAAAAACTGTTTTTT. This sequence encodes CASSESTRSNEKLFF.

The chain has TRBV6-2 or TRBV6-3 and TRBJ1-5; D remains unclear. The CDR3 consists of 17 residues. In germline, CDR1 is MNHEY, CDR2 SVGEGT. The V end was cut by 0 bases, the J end by 2 bases, with 14 bases between. The CDR3 DNA is TGTGCCAGCAGTTACTCGCCGGTCGGGTTGGGCAATCAGCCCCAGCATTTT. It is translated as CASSYSPVGLGNQPQHF.

J is TRBJ1-2 and V is TRBV4-2; D possibly corresponds to TRBD1 (5 bases). This CDR3 is 15 amino acids long. The V end lost 2 bases, the J end lost 4 bases, and 14 bases lay between the germline ends. Germline V gene data show CDR1 as LGHNA and CDR2 as YNFKEQ. CDR3 nucleotides: TGTGCCAGCAGCCAACCCGGGGGGGTAGCCTATGGCTACACCTTC. Its protein is CASSQPGGVAYGYTF.

The rearrangement links TRBV7-6 to TRBJ1-5, with D possibly TRBD1 on 6 matching bases. V was shortened by 5 bases and J by 0 bases, with 20 bases between the two germline ends. The length of the CDR3 is 18 residues. Germline V gene data show CDR1 as SGHVS and CDR2 as FNYEAQ. As DNA, the CDR3 is TGTGCCAGCAGCCACAGGCCCTCGACAGGACTTAGCAATCAGCCCCAGCATTTT. Amino acid sequence: CASSHRPSTGLSNQPQHF.

The V and J genes are TRBV4-3 and TRBJ2-1, with D unresolved. The CDR3 spans 16 residues. Germline lookup yields CDR1 LGHNA and CDR2 YSLEER. Trimming took off 1 base at V and 7 bases at J, with 17 bases between the two ends. The CDR3 region has the DNA TGCGCCAGCAGCCAAGCTTCAGGCCGGATTCGGAATGAGCAGTTCTTC. This codes for CASSQASGRIRNEQFF.

CDR3 sequence (DNA): TGTGCCAGTAGTATAGAGGCAGGGGTTCAGCCCCAGCATTTT. It specifies CASSIEAGVQPQHF. The V and J genes are TRBV19 and TRBJ1-5, with D possibly matching TRBD1 (6 bases). This CDR3 has 14 amino acids. V lost 0 bases and J lost 6, with 9 bases in between. Per the germline V gene, CDR1 is LNHDA and CDR2 is SQIVND (reference sequence).

Only a few counts were recorded for this clone. V gene TRBV7-2 combines with J gene TRBJ2-7; D is uncertain. The CDR3 length is 15 residues. The germline V gene encodes CDR1 SGHTA and CDR2 FQGNSA. V gave up 1 base and J gave up 0 bases, with 10 bases separating them. In nucleotides, the CDR3 is TGTGCCAGCAGCTTAGTGCCAGAAGTCTCCTACGAGCAGTACTTC. Translating it yields CASSLVPEVSYEQYF.

DNA for the CDR3: TGTGCCACCAAAGCCGGGACACAGTCCACTGAAGCTTTCTTT. The encoded protein is CATKAGTQSTEAFF. This rearrangement joins TRBV6-5 to TRBJ1-1, with a possible D match to TRBD1 (6 bases). The CDR3 runs to 14 residues. From germline, CDR1 is MNHEY and CDR2 SVGAGI. Between the trimmed V and J ends, which lost 10 bases and 4 bases, there was a span of 19 bases.

This sequence joins TRBV19 and TRBJ1-4; D is unclear. CDR3 size: 13 residues. Germline V gives CDR1 LNHDA, CDR2 SQIVND (reference sequence). The germline V and J ends were trimmed by 7 bases and 3 bases, with 9 bases remaining between them. CDR3 sequence: CASTGRANEKLFF. In DNA form, the CDR3 reads TGTGCCAGTACCGGGCGGGCTAATGAAAAACTGTTTTTT.

V usage is TRBV14 and J usage is TRBJ1-1, with TRBD1 matching 7 bases. The CDR3 sequence is 16 residues long. Trimming took 4 bases from V and 2 from J; bases not matched to a gene: 10. Germline-derived CDR1 and CDR2 are SGHDN and FVKESK. The CDR3 is CASSPITGQYNTEAFF. CDR3 coding DNA: TGTGCCAGCAGCCCGATTACGGGACAGTACAACACTGAAGCTTTCTTT. Combining the CDR3 with reference TRBV14 and TRBJ1-1 gives the whole variable domain EAGVTQFPSHSVIEKGQTVTLRCDPISGHDNLYWYRRVMGKEIKFLLHFVKESKQDESGMPNNRFLAERTGGTYSTLKVQPAELEDSGVYFCASSPITGQYNTEAFFGQGTRLTVV.

The sample holds a few counts of this clone. The V gene is TRBV4-1, the J gene TRBJ2-2; D call uncertain. V was trimmed by 6 bases and J by 0 bases, leaving 8 bases between them. The length of the CDR3 is 14 residues. CDR1 is MGHRA, CDR2 YSYEKL, per germline. CDR3 coding DNA: TGCGCCAGCAGTCTAGAGCCGAACACCGGGGAGCTGTTTTTT. This sequence encodes CASSLEPNTGELFF.